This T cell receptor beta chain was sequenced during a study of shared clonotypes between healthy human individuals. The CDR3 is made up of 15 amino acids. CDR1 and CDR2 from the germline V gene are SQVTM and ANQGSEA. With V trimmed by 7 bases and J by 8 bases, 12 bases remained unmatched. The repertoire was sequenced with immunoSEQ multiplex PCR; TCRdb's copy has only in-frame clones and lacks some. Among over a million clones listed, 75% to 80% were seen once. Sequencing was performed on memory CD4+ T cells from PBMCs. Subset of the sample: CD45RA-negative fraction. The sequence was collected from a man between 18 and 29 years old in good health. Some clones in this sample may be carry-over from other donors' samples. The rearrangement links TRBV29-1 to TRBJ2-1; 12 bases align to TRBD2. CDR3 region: CSASGTSGPRDEQFF. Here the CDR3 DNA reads TGCAGCGCCTCCGGGACTAGCGGGCCTAGGGATGAGCAGTTCTTC.